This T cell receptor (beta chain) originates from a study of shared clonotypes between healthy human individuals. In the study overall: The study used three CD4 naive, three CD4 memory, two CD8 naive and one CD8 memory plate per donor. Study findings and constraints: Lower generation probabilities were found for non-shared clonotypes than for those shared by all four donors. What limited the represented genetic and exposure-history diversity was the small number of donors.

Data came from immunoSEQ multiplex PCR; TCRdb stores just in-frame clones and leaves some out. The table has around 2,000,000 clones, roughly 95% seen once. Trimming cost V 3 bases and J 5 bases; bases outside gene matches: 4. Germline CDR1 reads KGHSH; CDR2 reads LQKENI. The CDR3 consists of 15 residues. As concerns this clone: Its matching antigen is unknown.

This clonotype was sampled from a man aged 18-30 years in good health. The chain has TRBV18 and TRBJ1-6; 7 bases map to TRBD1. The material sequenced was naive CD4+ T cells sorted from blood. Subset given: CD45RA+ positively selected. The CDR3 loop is CASSPRQGDNSPLHF. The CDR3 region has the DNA TGTGCCAGCTCACCCCGACAGGGAGATAATTCACCCCTCCACTTT.